This entry describes one T cell receptor beta chain. Its target is not known. This sample is drawn from a study of CD8+ T cells in alopecia areata. In the study overall: Each of the treated patients was given oral tofacitinib, 5 to 10 mg twice daily, for moderate-to-severe alopecia areata. Whole-study findings and limits: Many of the expanded lesional clones endured in scalp and blood while on tofacitinib.

The treatment: oral pan-JAK inhibitor, 5-10 mg twice daily. Peripheral blood and lesional scalp punch biopsies were taken from alopecia areata patients. RNA extraction and reverse transcription yielded cDNA as sequencing template. Clones were sequenced by immunoSEQ multiplex PCR, and TCRdb holds only the in-frame ones, with some missing. The sample yields roughly 120,000 clones, roughly 60% seen once. Germline V gives CDR1 GTSNPN, CDR2 SVGIG (reference sequence). The CDR3 consists of 12 residues. Trimming removed 1 base at V and 2 bases at J, with 5 bases between. The sequence was collected from a human donor with alopecia areata. The specimen was CD8+ T cells sorted from blood, collected at week 4, from a patient treated with tofacitinib. V gene TRBV30 combines with J gene TRBJ2-5; D is unclear. This CDR3 is CAWSGRQETQYF. As DNA, the CDR3 is TGTGCCTGGAGTGGCCGTCAAGAGACCCAGTACTTC.